The TCR beta chain under discussion was sequenced for a study of T cells in Graves' hyperthyroidism and ophthalmopathy. Study results and caveats: Stable hyperthyroidism and ophthalmopathy were separated using 13 V-J signatures.

Amplification targeted TCR beta CDR3 regions from RNA transcripts. A first-round RT-PCR of the TCR CDR3 used the HTBI primer set. TCRdb redid the calling of the multiplex PCR reads with MiXCR, one entry per CDR3 protein. The data contain around 200,000 distinct CDR3 sequences, around 18% of them singletons. Germline V gene sequence: CDR1 MNHNS, CDR2 SASEGT. This CDR3 has 16 residues. Trimming cost V 3 bases and J 0 bases, with 12 bases left between them. This clonotype occurred a few times. Its target is not known. V is TRBV6-1 and J is TRBJ1-3; no definite D call. The TCR comes from a middle-aged man with Graves' hyperthyroidism. The sample comprised blood. The CDR3 DNA follows: TGTGCCAGCAGTGAGTTTGGGGATTACTCTGGAAACACCATATATTTT. Its protein product is CASSEFGDYSGNTIYF.